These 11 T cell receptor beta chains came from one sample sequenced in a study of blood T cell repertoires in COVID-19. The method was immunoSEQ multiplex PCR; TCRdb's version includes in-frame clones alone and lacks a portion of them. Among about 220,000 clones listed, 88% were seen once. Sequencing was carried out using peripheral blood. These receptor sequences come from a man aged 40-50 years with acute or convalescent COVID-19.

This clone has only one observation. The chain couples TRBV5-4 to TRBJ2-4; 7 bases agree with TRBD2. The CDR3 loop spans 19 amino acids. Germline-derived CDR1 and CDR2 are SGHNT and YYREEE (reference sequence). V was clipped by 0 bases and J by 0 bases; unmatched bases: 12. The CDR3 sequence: CASSLGPGRDYIAKNIQYF. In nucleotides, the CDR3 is TGTGCCAGCAGCTTGGGGCCCGGAAGGGACTACATAGCCAAAAACATTCAGTACTTC.

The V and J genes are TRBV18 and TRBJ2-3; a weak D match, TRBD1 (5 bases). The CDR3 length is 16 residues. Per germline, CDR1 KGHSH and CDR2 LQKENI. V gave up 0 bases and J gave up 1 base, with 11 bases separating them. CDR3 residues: CASSPPGLGGTDTQYF. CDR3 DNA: TGTGCCAGCTCACCACCAGGGTTAGGGGGCACAGATACGCAGTATTTT.

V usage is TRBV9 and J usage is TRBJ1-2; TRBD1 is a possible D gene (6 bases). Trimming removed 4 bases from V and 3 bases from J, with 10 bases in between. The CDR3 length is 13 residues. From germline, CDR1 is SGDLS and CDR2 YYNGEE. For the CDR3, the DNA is TGTGCCAGCAGCCGTACAGGGCACTATGGCTACACCTTC. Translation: CASSRTGHYGYTF.

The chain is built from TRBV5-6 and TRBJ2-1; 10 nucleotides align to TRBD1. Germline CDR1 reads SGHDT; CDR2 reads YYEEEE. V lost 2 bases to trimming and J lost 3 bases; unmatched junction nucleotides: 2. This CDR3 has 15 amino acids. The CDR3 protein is CASSFGTGDYNEQFF. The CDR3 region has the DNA TGTGCCAGCAGCTTCGGGACAGGGGACTACAATGAGCAGTTCTTC.

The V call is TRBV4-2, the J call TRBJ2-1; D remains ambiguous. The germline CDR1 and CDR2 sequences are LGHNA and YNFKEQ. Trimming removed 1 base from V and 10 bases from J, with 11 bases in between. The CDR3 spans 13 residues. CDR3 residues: CASSQGPVAEQFF. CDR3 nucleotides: TGTGCCAGCAGCCAAGGCCCCGTAGCAGAGCAGTTCTTC.

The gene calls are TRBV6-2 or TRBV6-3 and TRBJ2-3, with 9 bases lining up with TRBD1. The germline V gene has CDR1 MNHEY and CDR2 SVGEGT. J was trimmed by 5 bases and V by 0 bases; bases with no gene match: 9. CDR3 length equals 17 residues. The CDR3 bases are TGTGCCAGCAGTTACTCACCCGGGACAGGGTGGGGAGATACGCAGTATTTT. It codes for CASSYSPGTGWGDTQYF.

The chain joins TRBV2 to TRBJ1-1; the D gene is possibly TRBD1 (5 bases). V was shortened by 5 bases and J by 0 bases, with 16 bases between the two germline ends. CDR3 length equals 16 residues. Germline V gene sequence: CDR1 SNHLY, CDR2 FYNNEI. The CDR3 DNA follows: TGTGCCAGCAGTTCCAGGGCCCGGGGGATGAACACTGAAGCTTTCTTT. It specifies CASSSRARGMNTEAFF.

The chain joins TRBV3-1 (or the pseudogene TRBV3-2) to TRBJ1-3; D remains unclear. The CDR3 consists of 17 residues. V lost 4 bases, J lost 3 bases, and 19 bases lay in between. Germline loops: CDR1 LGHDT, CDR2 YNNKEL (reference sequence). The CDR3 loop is CASSPRPGASFGNTIYF. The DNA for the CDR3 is TGTGCCAGCAGCCCGCGACCGGGTGCCTCCTTTGGAAACACCATATATTTT.

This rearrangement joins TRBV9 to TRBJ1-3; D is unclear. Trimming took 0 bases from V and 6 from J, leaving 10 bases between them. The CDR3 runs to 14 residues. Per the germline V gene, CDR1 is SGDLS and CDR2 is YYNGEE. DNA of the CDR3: TGTGCCAGCAGCGTAGCTTCCGGTGCAAACACCATATATTTT. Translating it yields CASSVASGANTIYF.

CDR3 loop: CASSHLAGSQGSPLHF. The CDR3 nucleotides read TGTGCCAGCAGCCACCTCGCTGGGTCTCAGGGTTCACCCCTCCACTTT. V is TRBV4-2 and J is TRBJ1-6; D is perhaps TRBD1 (5 bases). The germline V gene encodes CDR1 LGHNA and CDR2 YNFKEQ. The CDR3 runs 16 residues. Trimming left V 3 bases short and J 9 bases short, with 18 bases between.

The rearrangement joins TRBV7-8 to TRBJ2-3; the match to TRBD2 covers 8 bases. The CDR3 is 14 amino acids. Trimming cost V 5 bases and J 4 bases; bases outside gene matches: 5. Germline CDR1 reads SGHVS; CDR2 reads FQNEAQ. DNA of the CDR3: TGTGCCAGCAGCCAGAGGACTAGCTCAGATACGCAGTATTTT. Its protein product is CASSQRTSSDTQYF. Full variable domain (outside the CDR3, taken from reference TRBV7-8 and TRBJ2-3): GAGVSQSPRYKVAKRGQDVALRCDPISGHVSLFWYQQALGQGPEFLTYFQNEAQLDKSGLPSDRFFAERPEGSVSTLKIQRTQQEDSAVYLCASSQRTSSDTQYFGPGTRLTVL.